The 31 T cell receptor beta chains given below trace back to one sample, sequenced in a study of blood T cell repertoires in COVID-19. Libraries were prepared by immunoSEQ multiplex PCR; TCRdb keeps only in-frame clonotypes and omits some of them. This table has about 220,000 clones, 80% to 90% appearing once. The specimen was PBMCs or T cells enriched from blood (not recorded which). These receptors originate from a woman aged 50 to 60 with acute COVID-19.

This rearrangement joins TRBV24-1 to TRBJ1-5; 9 bases align to TRBD1. The CDR3 sequence is 17 residues long. Germline-derived CDR1 and CDR2 are KGHDR and SFDVKD. Trimming cost V 3 bases and J 6 bases; bases outside gene matches: 11. The CDR3, as DNA: TGTGCCACCAGTGATAAAGCGGGGGACAGGGTAGGTCAGCCCCAGCATTTT. This encodes CATSDKAGDRVGQPQHF.

The V gene is TRBV4-2, the J gene TRBJ1-1; TRBD1 agrees at 9 bases. Per the germline V gene, CDR1 is LGHNA and CDR2 is YNFKEQ. J lost 6 bases, V lost 7 bases, and 12 bases had no gene match. The CDR3 has 15 residues. DNA for the CDR3: TGTGCCAGCATTTCCCCAGGACAGGGGAAGGCTGAAGCTTTCTTT. Translated: CASISPGQGKAEAFF.

The rearrangement links TRBV28 to TRBJ1-4; 8 positions match TRBD1. This CDR3 has 11 residues. V lost 11 bases to trimming and J lost 5 bases; unmatched junction nucleotides: 1. Germline V gene lookup returns CDR1 MDHEN and CDR2 SYDVKM. The CDR3 sequence is CAYRGNEKLFF. The CDR3 nucleotides read TGTGCCTACAGGGGGAATGAAAAACTGTTTTTT.

This chain joins TRBV5-1 and TRBJ2-5; 7 bases line up with TRBD2. The V segment lost 2 bases and the J segment 3 bases; nucleotides outside the gene matches: 10. Germline CDR1 SGHRS, CDR2 YFSETQ. The CDR3 extends over 16 amino acids. The CDR3 loop is CASSFLWEGRKETQYF. The CDR3, as DNA: TGCGCCAGCAGCTTCTTATGGGAGGGTCGAAAAGAGACCCAGTACTTC.

At least ten counts were recorded for this clone. The J gene is TRBJ1-1, the V gene TRBV12-1. TRBV12-1 is noted as a pseudogene. This CDR3 comprises 18 residues. The CDR3 here is CASSGPGAGRFPNTEAFF. The CDR3 DNA reads TGTGCCAGCAGCGGCCCCGGAGCAGGGAGGTTCCCGAACACTGAAGCTTTCTTT.

The chain joins TRBV5-4 to TRBJ2-5; D ambiguous. The CDR3 sequence is 14 residues long. The germline V gene has CDR1 SGHNT and CDR2 YYREEE (reference sequence). Trimming pared 4 bases from V and 1 base from J, leaving 11 bases between. The chain's CDR3 is CASSVQSSQETQYF. In DNA form, the CDR3 reads TGTGCCAGCAGCGTACAGAGCTCCCAAGAGACCCAGTACTTC.

To note about this clone: The junction departs from the called germline gene at one end, perhaps through a read error. The chain couples TRBV6-1 to TRBJ1-6, with TRBD1 matching over 7 bases. Per germline, CDR1 MNHNS and CDR2 SASEGT. This CDR3 spans 14 amino acids. CDR3 bases: TGTGCCAGCAGCGAAGCCCCAGGGGGTTCACCCCTCCACTTT. The encoded protein is CASSEAPGGSPLHF.

The gene calls are TRBV27 and TRBJ2-7; 12 bases are shared with TRBD2. The CDR3 loop spans 18 amino acids. The trim removed 8 bases at V and 1 base at J, leaving 15 bases unmatched. Germline lookup yields CDR1 MNHEY and CDR2 SMNVEV (reference sequence). The CDR3 spells CASHPGTSGPKRSYEQYF. The CDR3 nucleotides are TGTGCCAGCCACCCCGGGACTAGCGGGCCTAAGAGGTCCTACGAGCAGTACTTC.

The table lists this clone with a count of one. The gene calls are TRBV28 and TRBJ1-1; D remains ambiguous. V was clipped by 9 bases and J by 11 bases, with 16 bases between them. CDR3 length equals 11 residues. Looked up from germline, CDR1 is MDHEN and CDR2 is SYDVKM. The CDR3 reads CASSARRRAFF. The CDR3 nucleotides are TGTGCCAGTTCCGCCCGCCGGAGGGCTTTCTTT.

This clone was counted between two and nine times. J is TRBJ2-1 and V is TRBV3-1 (or the pseudogene TRBV3-2); TRBD1 is a possible D gene (7 bases). Trimming cost V 4 bases and J 2 bases, with 15 bases left between them. The CDR3 totals 16 residues. Looked up from germline, CDR1 is LGHDT and CDR2 is YNNKEL (reference sequence). The CDR3: CASSPTGRIPYNEQFF. CDR3 nucleotide sequence: TGTGCCAGCAGCCCGACAGGGAGGATCCCCTACAATGAGCAGTTCTTC.

This chain joins TRBV11-3 and TRBJ2-1; 7 bases fit TRBD1. Germline V gives CDR1 SGHNT, CDR2 YENEEA. V was pared by 1 base and J by 3 bases, with 3 bases of the junction left unmatched. This CDR3 region has 15 residues. The CDR3 nucleotides read TGTGCCAGCAGCTTAGGGCAGGGGGACTACAATGAGCAGTTCTTC. This gives the protein CASSLGQGDYNEQFF.

Written as DNA, the CDR3 is TGCAGCGTCCGCCTGACAGAGAACACTGAAGCTTTCTTT. Translated, it gives CSVRLTENTEAFF. The V and J genes are TRBV29-1 and TRBJ1-1, with D maybe TRBD1 (5 bases). V lost 6 bases to trimming and J lost 1 base, with 12 bases between them. Germline CDR1 is SQVTM and CDR2 is ANQGSEA. There are 13 residues in the CDR3.

A note on this clone: Its ends do not fully match the called genes, so a read error is possible. The chain recombines TRBV7-8 with TRBJ2-2, with 8 bases aligning to TRBD2. The CDR3 length is 17 residues. Germline values: CDR1 SGHVS, CDR2 FQNEAQ. This chain's CDR3 is CASSLAIVTSESGELFF. CDR3 DNA: TGTGCCAGCAGCCTAGCCATCGTGACTAGCGAGTCCGGGGAGCTGTTTTTT.

The chain combines TRBV5-5 with TRBJ2-7, with 8 nucleotides matching TRBD1. Unmatched junction bases numbered 9, after V lost 4 bases and J lost 0 bases. Germline V lookup: CDR1 SGHKS, CDR2 YYEKEE (reference sequence). There are 16 residues in the CDR3. CDR3 nucleotides: TGTGCCAGCAGCATTAGCCCGGGACAGGCCTCCTACGAGCAGTACTTC. It specifies CASSISPGQASYEQYF.

The CDR3 DNA sequence: TGTGCCAGCAACCTCTGGTTCTCGCGGCGGGGCCCGGGGTCCTACGAGCAGTACTTC. Its translation is CASNLWFSRRGPGSYEQYF. The rearrangement uses TRBV5-6 and TRBJ2-7; D perhaps matches TRBD2 (6 bases). Between the trimmed V and J ends, which lost 6 bases and 1 base, there was a span of 29 bases. This CDR3 spans 19 amino acids. Germline V gene lookup returns CDR1 SGHDT and CDR2 YYEEEE.

This chain joins TRBV28 and TRBJ1-1, with 7 bases matching TRBD1. The CDR3 is made up of 14 amino acids. The germline V gene encodes CDR1 MDHEN and CDR2 SYDVKM. Losses at the gene ends were 7 bases for V and 5 bases for J; bases not matched to a gene: 10. CDR3 sequence reads: CASNTGAPRTEAFF. CDR3 in DNA: TGTGCCAGCAATACAGGGGCCCCTCGGACTGAAGCTTTCTTT.

V gene TRBV9 combines with J gene TRBJ2-6, with 10 bases matching TRBD1. V lost 3 bases to trimming and J lost 0 bases; unmatched junction nucleotides: 9. Germline-derived CDR1 and CDR2 are SGDLS and YYNGEE. This CDR3 has 19 residues. The CDR3 nucleotides read TGTGCCAGCAGCGCCCGGGGGACAGGGGACTTCTCTGGGGCCAACGTCCTGACTTTC. This sequence encodes CASSARGTGDFSGANVLTF.

The chain recombines TRBV7-6 with TRBJ2-7, with 8 bases aligning to TRBD2. The CDR3 is 16 residues long. Per germline, CDR1 SGHVS and CDR2 FNYEAQ. V dropped 5 bases and J dropped 0; count of bases not matched to a gene: 9. In nucleotides, the CDR3 is TGTGCCAGCAGCACCGTCGGACGGGAGGGCTCCTACGAGCAGTACTTC. Amino acid sequence: CASSTVGREGSYEQYF.

CDR3 sequence: CASRTGAVYEQYF. As DNA, the CDR3 is TGTGCCAGCAGGACAGGGGCAGTGTACGAGCAGTACTTC. This chain uses TRBV6-5 with TRBJ2-7; 8 nucleotides line up with TRBD1. Germline assignment: CDR1 MNHEY and CDR2 SVGAGI. V trimming: 6 bases; J trimming: 4 bases; junction bases outside the gene matches: 5. The CDR3 has 13 residues.

This clone has a single count. This chain connects TRBV7-2 to TRBJ2-7; 12 bases match TRBD2. The CDR3 spans 15 residues. Per the germline V gene, CDR1 is SGHTA and CDR2 is FQGNSA. J lost 4 bases, V lost 4 bases, and 5 bases had no gene match. The CDR3 DNA reads TGTGCCAGCAGCTCAAGGACTAGCGGGACATACGAGCAGTACTTC. Translation gives CASSSRTSGTYEQYF. Full variable domain (rest looked up from reference TRBV7-2 and TRBJ2-7): GAGVSQSPSNKVTEKGKDVELRCDPISGHTALYWYRQSLGQGLEFLIYFQGNSAPDKSGLPSDRFSAERTGGSVSTLTIQRTQQEDSAVYLCASSSRTSGTYEQYFGPGTRLTVT.

The V and J genes are TRBV7-9 and TRBJ1-1, with 7 bases fitting TRBD1. CDR1 and CDR2 from the germline V gene are SEHNR and FQNEAQ (reference sequence). The CDR3 has 12 amino acids. J lost 6 bases, V lost 5 bases, and 3 bases had no gene match. The CDR3 DNA reads TGTGCCAGCAGCCCGACAGGGCCTGAAGCTTTCTTT. Its translation: CASSPTGPEAFF. The full variable domain, with the rest looked up from reference TRBV7-9 and TRBJ1-1, is DTGVSQNPRHKITKRGQNVTFRCDPISEHNRLYWYRQTLGQGPEFLTYFQNEAQLEKSRLLSDRFSAERPKGSFSTLEIQRTEQGDSAMYLCASSPTGPEAFFGQGTRLTVV.

V gene TRBV5-4 combines with J gene TRBJ2-6; D gene ambiguous. The germline V gene has CDR1 SGHNT and CDR2 YYREEE (reference sequence). The ends were cut back, 1 base at V and 0 bases at J, with 5 bases in the middle. This CDR3 region has 15 residues. In DNA form, the CDR3 reads TGTGCCAGCAGCTTGCCAGGCTCTGGGGCCAACGTCCTGACTTTC. Amino acids: CASSLPGSGANVLTF.

The rearrangement uses TRBV28 and TRBJ1-1; D is possibly TRBD1 (6 bases). There are 13 residues in the CDR3. Germline V lookup: CDR1 MDHEN, CDR2 SYDVKM. The V end lost 3 bases, the J end lost 5 bases, and 10 bases lay between the germline ends. This chain's CDR3 is CASSFTGSTEAFF. The CDR3 DNA follows: TGTGCCAGCAGTTTTACAGGGAGTACTGAAGCTTTCTTT. Based on the CDR3 plus reference TRBV28 and TRBJ1-1, the full variable domain is DVKVTQSSRYLVKRTGEKVFLECVQDMDHENMFWYRQDPGLGLRLIYFSYDVKMKEKGDIPEGYSVSREKKERFSLILESASTNQTSMYLCASSFTGSTEAFFGQGTRLTVV.

V and J are TRBV27 and TRBJ2-1, with a possible D match to TRBD2 (6 bases). V was pared by 2 bases and J by 1 base, with 15 bases between. Per the germline V gene, CDR1 is MNHEY and CDR2 is SMNVEV (reference sequence). The CDR3 has 17 amino acids. The CDR3 loop is CASSLLRRLDSYNEQFF. DNA of the CDR3: TGTGCCAGCAGTTTACTTAGGCGACTAGATTCCTACAATGAGCAGTTCTTC.

The chain uses TRBV15 and TRBJ2-4; maybe TRBD2 (6 bases). Germline V gives CDR1 LNHNV, CDR2 YYDKDF (reference sequence). The CDR3 runs 14 residues. V lost 4 bases to trimming and J lost 6 bases, with 13 bases between them. This chain's CDR3 is CATSIREVRNIQYF. The CDR3 coding sequence is TGTGCCACCAGCATAAGGGAGGTCAGAAACATTCAGTACTTC.

This chain links TRBV4-1 with TRBJ2-1, with 14 bases lining up with TRBD2. Germline V CDR1 and CDR2: MGHRA, YSYEKL. This CDR3 has 22 amino acids. The junction had 24 bases not matched to a gene; V was cut back by 4 bases and J by 7 bases. The CDR3 region is CASSPIPGTSGSAIVGRNEQFF. DNA of the CDR3: TGCGCCAGCAGCCCTATACCCGGGACTAGCGGGAGTGCAATTGTGGGGCGAAATGAGCAGTTCTTC.

The chain carries TRBV5-1 and TRBJ1-1, with 9 bases that match TRBD1. This CDR3 has 13 residues. Germline lookup yields CDR1 SGHRS and CDR2 YFSETQ. Losses at the gene ends were 3 bases for V and 11 bases for J; bases not matched to a gene: 8. CDR3 region: CASSSTGGDWAFF. The CDR3, as DNA: TGCGCCAGCAGCTCGACAGGGGGTGATTGGGCTTTCTTT.

The V and J genes are TRBV25-1 and TRBJ1-2; 8 bases agree with TRBD1. The CDR3 consists of 11 residues. V was clipped by 3 bases and J by 14 bases; unmatched bases: 5. Germline-derived CDR1 and CDR2 are MGHDK and SYGVNS. The CDR3 here is CASSDRDRPTF. For the CDR3, the DNA is TGTGCCAGCAGTGACCGGGACAGGCCGACCTTC.

This chain links TRBV15 with TRBJ1-4; D call uncertain. V dropped 8 bases and J dropped 2 bases, with 15 bases sitting between them. Germline V lookup: CDR1 LNHNV, CDR2 YYDKDF (reference sequence). The CDR3 totals 15 residues. CDR3 sequence (DNA): TGTGCCACCTCTTGGGTAATGAGGACTAATGAAAAACTGTTTTTT. Translated: CATSWVMRTNEKLFF. Full variable domain (missing parts from reference TRBV15 and TRBJ1-4): DAMVIQNPRYQVTQFGKPVTLSCSQTLNHNVMYWYQQKSSQAPKLLFHYYDKDFNNEADTPDNFQSRRPNTSFCFLDIRSPGLGDTAMYLCATSWVMRTNEKLFFGSGTQLSVL.

The V and J genes are TRBV3-1 (or the pseudogene TRBV3-2) and TRBJ1-5; unclear D gene. V was cut by 1 base and J by 2 bases, with 9 bases left in between. CDR1 and CDR2 from the germline V gene are LGHDT and YNNKEL (reference sequence). This CDR3 contains 15 residues. CDR3 protein: CASSQAISGNQPQHF. CDR3 DNA: TGTGCCAGCAGCCAAGCGATTTCGGGCAATCAGCCCCAGCATTTT.

The chain is built from TRBV2 and TRBJ1-1; 8 bases line up with TRBD1. CDR3 length: 15 residues. Germline V CDR1 and CDR2: SNHLY, FYNNEI. Trimming removed 5 bases from V and 4 bases from J; junction bases left unmatched: 9. This CDR3 reads CASSKRTGGGTEAFF. The CDR3 DNA sequence: TGTGCCAGCAGTAAACGAACAGGGGGGGGCACTGAAGCTTTCTTT.